This TCR beta chain was found in a study of T cell responses to AZD1222 COVID-19 vaccine. Deletions cut 1 base from V and 12 bases from J, with 13 bases between. Germline V gene data show CDR1 as LNHDA and CDR2 as SQIVND (reference sequence). The CDR3 spans 12 residues. The table came from immunoSEQ multiplex PCR; TCRdb's copy has only in-frame clones and leaves some out. Of around 95,000 clones listed, around 87% are singletons. This clonotype originated in an adult in good health. The sample in question was peripheral blood, obtained on day 0 of AZD1222 vaccination. V gene TRBV19 combines with J gene TRBJ2-7; tentatively, D is TRBD2 (5 bases). CDR3 sequence: CASSIGRGIVYF. The CDR3 DNA is TGTGCCAGTAGTATAGGTCGGGGAATCGTGTACTTC.